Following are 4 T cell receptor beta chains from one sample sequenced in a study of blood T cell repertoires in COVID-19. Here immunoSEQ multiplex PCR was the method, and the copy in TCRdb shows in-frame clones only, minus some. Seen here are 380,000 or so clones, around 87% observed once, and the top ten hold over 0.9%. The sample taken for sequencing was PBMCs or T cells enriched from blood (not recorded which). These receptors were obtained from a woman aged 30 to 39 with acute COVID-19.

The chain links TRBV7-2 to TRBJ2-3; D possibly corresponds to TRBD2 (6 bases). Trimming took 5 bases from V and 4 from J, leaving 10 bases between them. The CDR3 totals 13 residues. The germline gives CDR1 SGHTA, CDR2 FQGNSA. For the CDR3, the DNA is TGTGCCAGCAGCCCCGGGGACTCAGATACGCAGTATTTT. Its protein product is CASSPGDSDTQYF.

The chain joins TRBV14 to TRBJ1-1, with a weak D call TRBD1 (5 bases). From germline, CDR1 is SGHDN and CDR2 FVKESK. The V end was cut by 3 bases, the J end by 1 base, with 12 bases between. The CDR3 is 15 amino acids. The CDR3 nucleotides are TGTGCCAGCAGCCAGGGGAGGACACGGAACACTGAAGCTTTCTTT. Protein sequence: CASSQGRTRNTEAFF.

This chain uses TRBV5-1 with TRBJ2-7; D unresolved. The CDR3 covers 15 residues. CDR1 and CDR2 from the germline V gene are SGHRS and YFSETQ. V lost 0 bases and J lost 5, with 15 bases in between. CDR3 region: CASSLASPSDDEQYF. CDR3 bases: TGCGCCAGCAGCTTGGCCTCACCGAGCGATGACGAGCAGTACTTC. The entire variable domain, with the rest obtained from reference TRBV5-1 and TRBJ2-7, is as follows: KAGVTQTPRYLIKTRGQQVTLSCSPISGHRSVSWYQQTPGQGLQFLFEYFSETQRNKGNFPGRFSGRQFSNSRSEMNVSTLELGDSALYLCASSLASPSDDEQYFGPGTRLTVT.

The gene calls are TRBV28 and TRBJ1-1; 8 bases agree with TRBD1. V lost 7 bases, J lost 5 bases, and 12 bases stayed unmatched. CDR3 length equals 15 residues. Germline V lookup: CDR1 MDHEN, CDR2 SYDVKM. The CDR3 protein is CASIAGGEVRTEAFF. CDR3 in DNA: TGTGCCAGCATCGCAGGGGGCGAAGTTAGGACTGAAGCTTTCTTT. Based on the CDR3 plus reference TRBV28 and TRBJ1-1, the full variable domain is DVKVTQSSRYLVKRTGEKVFLECVQDMDHENMFWYRQDPGLGLRLIYFSYDVKMKEKGDIPEGYSVSREKKERFSLILESASTNQTSMYLCASIAGGEVRTEAFFGQGTRLTVV.